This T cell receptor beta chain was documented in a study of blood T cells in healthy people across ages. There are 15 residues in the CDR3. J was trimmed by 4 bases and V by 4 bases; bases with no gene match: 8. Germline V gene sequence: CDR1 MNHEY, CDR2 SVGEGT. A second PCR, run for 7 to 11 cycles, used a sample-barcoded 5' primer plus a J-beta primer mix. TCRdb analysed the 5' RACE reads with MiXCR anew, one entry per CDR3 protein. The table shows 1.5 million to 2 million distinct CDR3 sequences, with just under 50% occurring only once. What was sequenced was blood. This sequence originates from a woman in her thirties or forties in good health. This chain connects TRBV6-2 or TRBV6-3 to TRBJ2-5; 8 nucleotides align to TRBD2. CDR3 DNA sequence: TGTGCCAGCAGTTCCGTCGGGGGGGCGGGAGAGACCCAGTACTTC. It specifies CASSSVGGAGETQYF.